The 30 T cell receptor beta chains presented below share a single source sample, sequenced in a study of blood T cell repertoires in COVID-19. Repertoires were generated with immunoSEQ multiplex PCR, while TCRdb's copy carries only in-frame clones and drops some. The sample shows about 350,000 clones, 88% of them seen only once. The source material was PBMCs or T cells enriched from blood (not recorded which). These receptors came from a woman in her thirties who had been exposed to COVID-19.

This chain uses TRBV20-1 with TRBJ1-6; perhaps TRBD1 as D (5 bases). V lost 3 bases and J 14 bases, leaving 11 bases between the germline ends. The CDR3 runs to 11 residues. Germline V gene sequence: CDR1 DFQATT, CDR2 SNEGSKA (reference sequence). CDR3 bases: TGCAGTGCTAGGATGGGGGGGACCCTCCACTTT. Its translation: CSARMGGTLHF.

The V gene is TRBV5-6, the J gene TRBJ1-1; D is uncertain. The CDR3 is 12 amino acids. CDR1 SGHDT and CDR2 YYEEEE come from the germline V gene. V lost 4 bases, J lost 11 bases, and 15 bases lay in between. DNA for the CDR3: TGTGCCAGCAGCGGAGACCGGGATGGGGCTTTCTTT. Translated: CASSGDRDGAFF.

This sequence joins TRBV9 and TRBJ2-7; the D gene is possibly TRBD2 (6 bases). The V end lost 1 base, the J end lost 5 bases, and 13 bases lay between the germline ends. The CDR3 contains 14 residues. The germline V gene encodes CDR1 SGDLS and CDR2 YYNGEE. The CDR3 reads CASSVQGGSHEQYF. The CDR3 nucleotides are TGTGCCAGCAGCGTACAGGGAGGATCGCACGAGCAGTACTTC.

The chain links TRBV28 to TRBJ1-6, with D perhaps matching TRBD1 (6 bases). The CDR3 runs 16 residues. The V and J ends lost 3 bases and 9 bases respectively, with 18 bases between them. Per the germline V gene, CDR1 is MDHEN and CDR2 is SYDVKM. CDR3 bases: TGTGCCAGCAGTTTCGGGACACCAAAGTGGGGTTCACCCCTCCACTTT. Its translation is CASSFGTPKWGSPLHF.

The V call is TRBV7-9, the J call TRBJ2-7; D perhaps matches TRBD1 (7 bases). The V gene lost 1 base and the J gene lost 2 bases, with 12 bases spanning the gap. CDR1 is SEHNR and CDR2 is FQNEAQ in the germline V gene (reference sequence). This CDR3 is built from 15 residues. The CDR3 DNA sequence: TGTGCCAGCAGCTTAGAAGTCAGGGGGGCCTACGAGCAGTACTTC. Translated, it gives CASSLEVRGAYEQYF.

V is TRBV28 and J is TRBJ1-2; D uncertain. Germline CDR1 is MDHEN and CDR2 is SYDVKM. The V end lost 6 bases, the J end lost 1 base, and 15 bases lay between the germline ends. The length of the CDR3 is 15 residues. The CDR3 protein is CASSLSLGSNYGYTF. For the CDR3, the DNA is TGTGCCAGCAGCCTAAGTTTAGGGAGTAACTATGGCTACACCTTC.

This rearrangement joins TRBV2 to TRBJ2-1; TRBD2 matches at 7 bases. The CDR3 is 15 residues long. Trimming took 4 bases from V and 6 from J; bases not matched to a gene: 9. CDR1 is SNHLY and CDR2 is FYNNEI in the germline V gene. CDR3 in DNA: TGTGCCAGCAGTGGGGGTTTGGGACTACCCAATGAGCAGTTCTTC. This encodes CASSGGLGLPNEQFF.

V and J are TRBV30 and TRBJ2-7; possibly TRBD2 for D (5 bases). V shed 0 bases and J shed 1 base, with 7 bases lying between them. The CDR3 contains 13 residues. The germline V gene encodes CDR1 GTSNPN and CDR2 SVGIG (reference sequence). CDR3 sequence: CAWSVLGSYEQYF. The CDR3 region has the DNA TGTGCCTGGAGTGTACTAGGATCCTACGAGCAGTACTTC.

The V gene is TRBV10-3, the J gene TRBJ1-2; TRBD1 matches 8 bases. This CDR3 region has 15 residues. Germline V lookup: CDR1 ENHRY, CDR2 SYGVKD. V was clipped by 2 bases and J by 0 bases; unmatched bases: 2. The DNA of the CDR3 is TGTGCCATCAGTGAGCGGACAGGGTCTAACTATGGCTACACCTTC. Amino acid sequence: CAISERTGSNYGYTF.

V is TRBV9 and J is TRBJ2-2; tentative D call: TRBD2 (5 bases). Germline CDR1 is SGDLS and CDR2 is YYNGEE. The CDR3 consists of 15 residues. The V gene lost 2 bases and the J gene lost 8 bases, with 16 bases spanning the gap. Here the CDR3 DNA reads TGTGCCAGCAGCGTCGCCGGGAACCACCGAGGGGAGCTGTTTTTT. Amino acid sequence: CASSVAGNHRGELFF.

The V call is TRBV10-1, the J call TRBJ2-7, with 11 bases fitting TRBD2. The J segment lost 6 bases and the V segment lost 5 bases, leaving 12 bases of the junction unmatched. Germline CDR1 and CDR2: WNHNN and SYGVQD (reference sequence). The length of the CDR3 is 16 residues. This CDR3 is CASSPRLAGSEAEQYF. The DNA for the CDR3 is TGCGCCAGCAGTCCCAGACTAGCGGGAAGCGAAGCCGAGCAGTACTTC.

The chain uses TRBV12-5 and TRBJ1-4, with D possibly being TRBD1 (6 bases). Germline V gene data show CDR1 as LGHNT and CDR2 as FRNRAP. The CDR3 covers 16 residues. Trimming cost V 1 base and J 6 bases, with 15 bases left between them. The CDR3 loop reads CASGLALQGVDEKLFF. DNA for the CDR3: TGTGCTAGTGGTTTGGCCTTACAGGGAGTGGATGAAAAACTGTTTTTT.

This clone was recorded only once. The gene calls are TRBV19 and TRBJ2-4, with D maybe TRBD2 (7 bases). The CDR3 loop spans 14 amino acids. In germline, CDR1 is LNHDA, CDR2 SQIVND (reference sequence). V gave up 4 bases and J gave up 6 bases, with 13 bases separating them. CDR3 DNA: TGTGCCAGTAGTAGGGGGGGCAGAGGAAACATTCAGTACTTC. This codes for CASSRGGRGNIQYF.

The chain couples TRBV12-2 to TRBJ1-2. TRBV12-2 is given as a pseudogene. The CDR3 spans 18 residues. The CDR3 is CASPPEEKRPGLYYGYTF. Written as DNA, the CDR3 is TGTGCAAGTCCTCCCGAAGAGAAAAGGCCGGGACTCTACTATGGCTACACCTTC.

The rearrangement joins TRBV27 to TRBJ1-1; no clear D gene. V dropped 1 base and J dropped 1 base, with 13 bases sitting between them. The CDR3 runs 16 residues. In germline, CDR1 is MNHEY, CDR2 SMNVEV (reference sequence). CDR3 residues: CASSLFGNTQNTEAFF. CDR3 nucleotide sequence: TGTGCCAGCAGTTTATTCGGGAACACCCAGAACACTGAAGCTTTCTTT.

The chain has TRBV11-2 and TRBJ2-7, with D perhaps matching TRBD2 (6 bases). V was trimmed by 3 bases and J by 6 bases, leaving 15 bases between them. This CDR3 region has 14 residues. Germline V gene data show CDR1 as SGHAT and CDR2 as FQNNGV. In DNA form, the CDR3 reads TGTGCCAGCAGCTTGCAAGACGGAGGGGTCGAGCAGTACTTC. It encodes CASSLQDGGVEQYF.

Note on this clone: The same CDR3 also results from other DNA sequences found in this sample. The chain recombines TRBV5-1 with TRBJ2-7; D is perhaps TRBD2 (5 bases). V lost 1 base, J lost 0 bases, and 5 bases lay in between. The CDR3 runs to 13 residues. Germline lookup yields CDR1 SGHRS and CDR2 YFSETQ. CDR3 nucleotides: TGCGCCAGCAGCTTGACTAGCTCCTACGAGCAGTACTTC. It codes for CASSLTSSYEQYF.

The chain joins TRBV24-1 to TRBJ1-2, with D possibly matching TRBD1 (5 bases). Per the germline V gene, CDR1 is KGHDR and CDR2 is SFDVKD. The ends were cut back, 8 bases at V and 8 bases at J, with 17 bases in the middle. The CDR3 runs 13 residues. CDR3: CATTPGGNKGYTF. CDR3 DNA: TGTGCCACCACCCCGGGGGGAAATAAGGGCTACACCTTC.

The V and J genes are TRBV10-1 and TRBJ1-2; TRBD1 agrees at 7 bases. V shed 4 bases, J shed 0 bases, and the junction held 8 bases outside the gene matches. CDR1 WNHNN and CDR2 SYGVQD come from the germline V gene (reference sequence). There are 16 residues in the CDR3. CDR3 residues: CASSGLQGLANYGYTF. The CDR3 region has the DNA TGCGCCAGCAGTGGACTACAGGGGCTAGCTAACTATGGCTACACCTTC.

The CDR3 sequence: CASSPLRELGAYNEQFF. CDR3 DNA sequence: TGTGCCAGCAGCCCTCTCCGGGAGCTAGGGGCTTACAATGAGCAGTTCTTC. The chain joins TRBV5-4 to TRBJ2-1, with a possible D match to TRBD2 (6 bases). Germline V gene sequence: CDR1 SGHNT, CDR2 YYREEE (reference sequence). Trimming pared 4 bases from V and 4 bases from J, leaving 21 bases between. The CDR3 length is 17 residues.

DNA for the CDR3: TGCGCCAGCAGCCTAGGACAGGGCAAGGCTAATGAAAAACTGTTTTTT. Translation: CASSLGQGKANEKLFF. The V gene is TRBV5-1, the J gene TRBJ1-4; TRBD1 matches 8 bases. Germline assignment: CDR1 SGHRS and CDR2 YFSETQ. V shed 4 bases, J shed 3 bases, and the junction held 8 bases outside the gene matches. The CDR3 extends over 16 amino acids.

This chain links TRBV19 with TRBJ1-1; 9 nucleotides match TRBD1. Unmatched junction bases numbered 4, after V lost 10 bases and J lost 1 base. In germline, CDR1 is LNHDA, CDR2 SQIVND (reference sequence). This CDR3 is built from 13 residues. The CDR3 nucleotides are TGTGCCACCAACAGGGGGCGGAACACTGAAGCTTTCTTT. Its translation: CATNRGRNTEAFF.

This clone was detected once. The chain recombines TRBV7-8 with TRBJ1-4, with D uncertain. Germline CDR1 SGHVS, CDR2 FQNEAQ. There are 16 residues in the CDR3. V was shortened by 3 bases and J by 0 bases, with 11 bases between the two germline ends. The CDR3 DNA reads TGTGCCAGCAGCTTCTTCAGGCGTCCAACTAATGAAAAACTGTTTTTT. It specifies CASSFFRRPTNEKLFF.

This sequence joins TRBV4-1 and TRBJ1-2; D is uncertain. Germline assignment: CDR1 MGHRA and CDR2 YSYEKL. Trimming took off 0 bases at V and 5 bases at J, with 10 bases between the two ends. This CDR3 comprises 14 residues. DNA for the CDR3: TGCGCCAGCAGCCAAGAGGAGGGAACTTATGGCTACACCTTC. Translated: CASSQEEGTYGYTF.

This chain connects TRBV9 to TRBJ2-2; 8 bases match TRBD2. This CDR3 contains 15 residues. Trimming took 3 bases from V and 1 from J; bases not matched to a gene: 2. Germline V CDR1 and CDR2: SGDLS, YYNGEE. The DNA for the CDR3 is TGTGCCAGCAGCGCGAGCGGGAGGAACACCGGGGAGCTGTTTTTT. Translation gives CASSASGRNTGELFF.

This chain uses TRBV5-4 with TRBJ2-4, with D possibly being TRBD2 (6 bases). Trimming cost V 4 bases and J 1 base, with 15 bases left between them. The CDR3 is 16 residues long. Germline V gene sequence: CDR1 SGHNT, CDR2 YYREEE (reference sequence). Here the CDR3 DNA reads TGTGCCAGCAGCGGTTACGGGAGTGGGGCCAAAAACATTCAGTACTTC. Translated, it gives CASSGYGSGAKNIQYF.

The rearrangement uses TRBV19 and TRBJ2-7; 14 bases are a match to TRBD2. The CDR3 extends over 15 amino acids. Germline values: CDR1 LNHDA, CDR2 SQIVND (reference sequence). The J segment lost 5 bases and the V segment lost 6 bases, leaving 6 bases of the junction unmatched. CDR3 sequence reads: CASRTSGREGNEQYF. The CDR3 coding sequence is TGTGCCAGTAGGACTAGCGGGAGGGAGGGCAACGAGCAGTACTTC.

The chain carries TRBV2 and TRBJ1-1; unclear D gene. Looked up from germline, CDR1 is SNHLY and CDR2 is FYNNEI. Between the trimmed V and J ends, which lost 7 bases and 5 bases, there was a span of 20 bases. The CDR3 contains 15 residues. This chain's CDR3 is CASTGFVTPGTEAFF. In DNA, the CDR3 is TGTGCCAGCACGGGGTTCGTGACCCCGGGGACTGAAGCTTTCTTT.

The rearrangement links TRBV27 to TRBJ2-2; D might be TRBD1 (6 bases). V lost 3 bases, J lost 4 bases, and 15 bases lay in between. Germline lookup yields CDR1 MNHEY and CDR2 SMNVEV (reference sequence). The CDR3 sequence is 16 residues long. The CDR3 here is CASSFGRLGATGELFF. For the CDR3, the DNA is TGTGCCAGCAGTTTCGGGCGGCTGGGGGCCACCGGGGAGCTGTTTTTT.

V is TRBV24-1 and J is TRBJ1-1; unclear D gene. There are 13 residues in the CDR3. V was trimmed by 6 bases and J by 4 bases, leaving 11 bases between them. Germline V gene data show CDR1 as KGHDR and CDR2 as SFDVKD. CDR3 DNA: TGTGCCACCAGTATTAGCGGTCGCACTGAAGCTTTCTTT. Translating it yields CATSISGRTEAFF.